The rows below give T cell receptor beta chains drawn from one sample of a study of response to subunit inactivated influenza vaccine. TCRdb redid the calling of the RT-PCR reads with MiXCR, one entry per CDR3 protein. The table lists about 780,000 distinct CDR3 sequences, less than 20% of them singletons, with under 13% in the top ten. Here the sequenced sample was PBMCs from blood, taken more than 4 days after vaccination. The receptors stem from a man in his forties or fifties who received an inactivated influenza vaccine. Both conserved end residues are part of each CDR3. Each record gives: V gene, D gene, J gene, clone size, CDR3 protein, CDR3 DNA. The D gene is left open where the match is weak. Size tells how often a clone was seen (once, few, many) or the class of an expanded clone, and some rows leave it out.

>TRBV5-1|TRBD1|TRBJ2-2|few
CASSADRGRTGELFF
TGCGCCAGCAGCGCCGACAGGGGGCGGACCGGGGAGCTGTTTTTT
>TRBV3-1|NA|TRBJ2-4|few
CASSHSSGTFYF
TGTGCCAGCAGCCATAGTTCGGGGACATTTTACTTC
>TRBV7-6|NA|TRBJ2-7|few
CASSLQAFSYEQYF
TGTGCCAGCAGCTTGCAGGCATTTTCCTACGAGCAGTACTTC
>TRBV20-1|TRBD1|TRBJ2-1|NA
CSAKASGTGGFNEQFF
TGCAGTGCAAAGGCTTCCGGGACAGGGGGTTTTAATGAGCAGTTCTTC
>TRBV6-6|TRBD1|TRBJ2-3|NA
CASRKDRADTQYF
TGTGCCAGCAGGAAGGACAGGGCAGATACGCAGTATTTT
>TRBV12-3/TRBV12-4|NA|TRBJ1-4|NA
CASSTDPGTNEKLFF
TGTGCCAGCAGCACGGACCCTGGGACTAATGAAAAACTGTTTTTT
>TRBV28|TRBD1|TRBJ2-7|NA
CASTNLETGPYEQYF
TGTGCCAGCACCAATTTGGAGACAGGGCCCTACGAGCAGTACTTC
>TRBV15|NA|TRBJ1-1|NA
CATSRDGQGGTEAFF
TGTGCCACCAGCAGAGATGGTCAGGGTGGCACTGAAGCTTTCTTT
>TRBV4-2|TRBD2|TRBJ2-1|few
CASSQDTSGYNEQFF
TGTGCCAGCAGCCAAGATACTAGCGGCTACAATGAGCAGTTCTTC
>TRBV10-2|TRBD1|TRBJ2-1|NA
CASSEQGAGNEQFF
TGCGCCAGCAGTGAACAGGGGGCGGGAAATGAGCAGTTCTTC
>TRBV29-1|TRBD2|TRBJ2-7|many
CSVVASGSYEQYF
TGCAGCGTTGTTGCTAGCGGGAGCTACGAGCAGTACTTC
>TRBV4-3|TRBD1|TRBJ1-1|many
CASSQDVWTGVNTEAFF
TGCGCCAGCAGCCAAGATGTCTGGACAGGGGTGAACACTGAAGCTTTCTTT
>TRBV7-6|NA|TRBJ2-3|NA
CASSHYRDETDTQYF
TGTGCCAGCAGCCACTACAGGGATGAAACAGATACGCAGTATTTT
>TRBV2|NA|TRBJ2-3|NA
CAHEERPGADTQYF
TGTGCCCATGAGGAAAGACCAGGGGCAGATACGCAGTATTTT
>TRBV12-3/TRBV12-4|NA|TRBJ2-5|NA
CASSPSRQETQYF
TGTGCCAGCAGCCCTTCCAGGCAAGAGACCCAGTACTTC
>TRBV20-1|TRBD1|TRBJ2-3|NA
CSATPGQGPTQYF
TGCAGTGCTACCCCGGGACAGGGGCCAACGCAGTATTTT
>TRBV5-1|TRBD2|TRBJ2-5|few
CASSLGVAGETQYF
TGCGCCAGCAGCTTGGGTGTAGCGGGGGAGACCCAGTACTTC
>TRBV24-1|NA|TRBJ1-1|few
CATSDLRTANTEAFF
TGTGCCACCAGTGATTTGAGGACAGCTAACACTGAAGCTTTCTTT
>TRBV6-5|NA|TRBJ1-2|few
CASSYFGGSYTF
TGTGCCAGCAGTTATTTCGGGGGGAGCTACACCTTC
>TRBV15|NA|TRBJ2-1|many
CATSRDKGQFNEQFF
TGTGCCACCAGCAGAGATAAGGGCCAGTTCAATGAGCAGTTCTTC
>TRBV7-9|NA|TRBJ2-7|few
CASSLSLAAYEQYF
TGTGCCAGCAGCCTAAGTCTAGCAGCGTACGAGCAGTACTTC
>TRBV5-1|NA|TRBJ1-2|NA
CASSPDSSGYTF
TGCGCCAGCAGCCCGGACAGCAGTGGCTACACCTTC
>TRBV29-1|TRBD1|TRBJ1-1|NA
CSALDRGFKNTEAFF
TGCAGCGCTCTGGACAGGGGTTTTAAGAACACTGAAGCTTTCTTT
>TRBV5-6|TRBD1|TRBJ2-7|few
CASEWTGSSEQYF
TGTGCCAGTGAATGGACAGGGAGTTCCGAGCAGTACTTC
>TRBV18|NA|TRBJ2-3|NA
CASSPREDTQYF
TGTGCCAGCTCACCACGGGAGGATACGCAGTATTTT
>TRBV30|NA|TRBJ1-1|many
CAWSGLLSRAFF
TGTGCCTGGAGTGGGCTGCTTAGCAGGGCTTTCTTT
>TRBV18|NA|TRBJ2-7|NA
CASSPQRSSYEQYF
TGTGCCAGCTCACCACAGCGGAGCTCCTACGAGCAGTACTTC
>TRBV20-1|TRBD2|TRBJ2-1|NA
CSATYGAGSNEQFF
TGCAGTGCTACGTACGGAGCGGGAAGCAATGAGCAGTTCTTC
>TRBV20-1|NA|TRBJ1-1|many
CSARDSRVGEAFF
TGCAGTGCTAGAGATAGCAGGGTCGGTGAAGCTTTCTTT
>TRBV2|NA|TRBJ2-5|few
CASNEQETQYF
TGTGCCAGCAACGAGCAAGAGACCCAGTACTTC
>TRBV29-1|TRBD2|TRBJ2-2|few
CSVLAGGVTGELFF
TGCAGCGTCCTAGCGGGAGGGGTCACCGGGGAGCTGTTTTTT
>TRBV6-2/TRBV6-3|NA|TRBJ2-7|few
CASSYPSYEQYF
TGTGCCAGCAGTTACCCCTCCTACGAGCAGTACTTC
>TRBV4-2|TRBD2|TRBJ2-7|NA
CASSHLLPGLALYEQYF
TGTGCCAGCAGCCACCTGTTACCGGGACTAGCTCTCTACGAGCAGTACTTC
>TRBV20-1|TRBD1|TRBJ1-2|NA
CSASEGMTGVYGYTF
TGCAGTGCTAGCGAGGGGATGACAGGGGTCTATGGCTACACCTTC
>TRBV9|TRBD2|TRBJ2-3|few
CASSARVAGGTDTQYF
TGTGCCAGCAGCGCCCGGGTAGCGGGAGGCACAGATACGCAGTATTTT
>TRBV7-9|TRBD2|TRBJ2-7|NA
CASSTAGGPYEQYF
TGTGCCAGCAGCACAGCGGGAGGGCCCTACGAGCAGTACTTC
>TRBV11-1|TRBD1|TRBJ2-1|NA
CASSLEGQVYNEQFF
TGTGCCAGCAGCTTAGAGGGACAGGTTTACAATGAGCAGTTCTTC
>TRBV6-2/TRBV6-3|TRBD2|TRBJ2-1|NA
CASSYSASGGSSYNEQFF
TGTGCCAGCAGTTACTCGGCTAGCGGGGGGTCCTCCTACAATGAGCAGTTCTTC
>TRBV11-2|TRBD2|TRBJ2-5|NA
CASSFWTSGRGGETQYF
TGTGCCAGCAGCTTTTGGACTAGCGGGAGAGGTGGTGAGACCCAGTACTTC
>TRBV29-1|NA|TRBJ1-2|NA
CSVAGALGGYTF
TGCAGCGTTGCCGGGGCCCTTGGTGGCTACACCTTC
>TRBV10-3|TRBD1|TRBJ1-4|NA
CAIRDQGAGEKLFF
TGTGCCATCAGGGATCAGGGGGCCGGTGAAAAACTGTTTTTT